This is a list of T cell receptor beta chains from one sample in a study of T cell responses to AZD1222 COVID-19 vaccine. Method: immunoSEQ multiplex PCR; TCRdb's copy keeps in-frame clones and lacks some. This sample yields approximately 200,000 clones, of which roughly 90% are seen a single time; nearly 3.5% belongs to the top ten. Sequencing was performed on peripheral blood, taken 28 days after the second AZD1222 dose. These receptor sequences come from an adult who received the AZD1222 COVID-19 vaccine. The CDR3 runs from the conserved cysteine through the conserved F or W. The D gene is left open where the match is weak. Clone size is not always given. Where it is, it says once, few, many or a class for expanded clones.

TRBD2,TRBV9,TRBJ2-5,NA,CASSVGLSGGQETQYF,TGTGCCAGCAGCGTAGGTCTTAGCGGGGGACAAGAGACCCAGTACTTC
TRBD1,TRBV6-5,TRBJ1-1,NA,CASSRLGAGGTEAFF,TGTGCCAGCAGTCGCCTAGGGGCAGGGGGCACTGAAGCTTTCTTT
NA,TRBV19,TRBJ1-1,NA,CASMHTDNTEAFF,TGTGCCAGTATGCATACAGATAACACTGAAGCTTTCTTT
TRBD1,TRBV7-2,TRBJ1-1,NA,CASSSQTGGIGNTEAFF,TGTGCCAGCAGCTCGCAGACAGGGGGCATCGGGAACACTGAAGCTTTCTTT
NA,TRBV9,TRBJ2-1,NA,CASSVVGGSHNEQFF,TGTGCCAGCAGCGTAGTAGGGGGGTCCCACAATGAGCAGTTCTTC
NA,TRBV5-1,TRBJ1-5,NA,CASSLSGKDNQPQHF,TGCGCCAGCAGCTTGTCAGGGAAGGATAATCAGCCCCAGCATTTT
TRBD1,TRBV20-1,TRBJ1-5,NA,CSASFALWTGGPSAHISNQPQHF,TGCAGTGCTAGTTTCGCCCTGTGGACAGGGGGCCCTTCCGCCCATATATCCAATCAGCCCCAGCATTTT
TRBD1,TRBV14,TRBJ1-3,NA,CASSDLRTGVDTIYF,TGTGCCAGCAGCGATTTGCGGACAGGGGTGGACACCATATATTTT
NA,TRBV7-2,TRBJ2-3,NA,CASSFRDSSTDTQYF,TGTGCCAGCAGCTTCCGGGACTCCTCCACAGATACGCAGTATTTT
NA,TRBV28,TRBJ2-2,NA,CATHKAPDTGELFF,TGTGCCACCCACAAGGCCCCGGACACCGGGGAGCTGTTTTTT
NA,TRBV28,TRBJ2-7,once,CASSLPGTGSYEQYF,TGTGCCAGCAGTTTACCCGGGACCGGGAGCTACGAGCAGTACTTC
NA,TRBV12-3/TRBV12-4,TRBJ1-3,NA,CASTPTDTIYF,TGTGCCAGCACCCCGACGGACACCATATATTTT
NA,TRBV19,TRBJ1-2,once,CASSIEGTNGYTF,TGTGCCAGTAGTATAGAGGGGACAAATGGCTACACCTTC
NA,TRBV3-1/TRBV3-2,TRBJ2-6,NA,CASQEGGLGANVLTF,TGTGCCAGTCAGGAAGGGGGTTTGGGGGCCAACGTCCTGACTTTC
NA,TRBV19,TRBJ2-7,NA,CASSPRGGRDEQYF,TGTGCCAGTAGCCCCAGGGGGGGGAGGGACGAGCAGTACTTC
NA,TRBV5-1,TRBJ2-7,NA,CASSPTGQSGAYEQYF,TGCGCCAGCAGCCCTACCGGACAGTCTGGGGCCTACGAGCAGTACTTC
TRBD1,TRBV2,TRBJ2-7,NA,CASRSGTGSYEQYF,TGTGCCAGCAGGTCCGGGACAGGATCTTACGAGCAGTACTTC
NA,TRBV28,TRBJ2-7,NA,CASSFRQSEQYF,TGTGCCAGCAGTTTTCGACAGAGCGAGCAGTACTTC
NA,TRBV6-5,TRBJ2-7,NA,CASKSGYSEQYF,TGTGCCAGCAAGTCAGGTTATTCCGAGCAGTACTTC
TRBD1,TRBV27,TRBJ1-2,NA,CASSLRGQGAHYGYTF,TGTGCCAGCAGTTTAAGGGGACAGGGGGCTCACTATGGCTACACCTTC
NA,TRBV11-2,TRBJ2-5,NA,CASSLIREAQYF,TGTGCCAGCAGCTTGATCAGGGAGGCCCAGTACTTC
NA,TRBV6-6,TRBJ2-1,NA,CASSYPLLEQFF,TGTGCCAGCAGTTACCCCCTCCTTGAGCAGTTCTTC
TRBD1,TRBV28,TRBJ1-3,NA,CASSPPGGSGNTIYF,TGTGCCAGCAGTCCTCCAGGGGGCTCTGGAAACACCATATATTTT
NA,TRBV18,TRBJ2-1,NA,CASSPTQVGEQFF,TGTGCCAGCTCACCGACACAGGTCGGAGAGCAGTTCTTC
NA,TRBV19,TRBJ2-7,NA,CASSIDYSAEQYF,TGTGCCAGTAGTATAGATTACTCGGCCGAGCAGTACTTC
NA,TRBV2,TRBJ1-2,NA,CASTLRDGGYYGYTF,TGTGCCAGCACACTACGGGACGGAGGGTACTATGGCTACACCTTC
NA,TRBV28,TRBJ2-7,once,CASSVGPFKGFSYEQYF,TGTGCCAGCAGCGTTGGGCCTTTTAAGGGGTTTTCCTACGAGCAGTACTTC
NA,TRBV19,TRBJ2-7,NA,CASSSSNIIYEQYF,TGTGCCAGTAGCTCTAGCAACATAATTTACGAGCAGTACTTC
TRBD1,TRBV5-6,TRBJ2-7,few,CASSFSGQTYEQYF,TGTGCCAGCAGCTTTTCGGGACAGACCTACGAGCAGTACTTC
NA,TRBV12-2,TRBJ1-6,NA,CASRLTDRVYSPLHF,TGTGCAAGTCGCTTAACTGACAGGGTATATTCACCCCTCCACTTT
NA,TRBV23-1,TRBJ2-7,NA,CASSQPTGSYEQYF,TGCGCCAGCAGTCAACCAACAGGGAGCTACGAGCAGTACTTC
TRBD1,TRBV6-4,TRBJ1-1,NA,CASSAAIGGGTEAFF,TGTGCCAGCAGTGCCGCCATAGGGGGCGGAACTGAAGCTTTCTTT
NA,TRBV3-1/TRBV3-2,TRBJ1-1,NA,CASSQQGFEAFF,TGTGCCAGCAGCCAGCAGGGATTTGAAGCTTTCTTT
NA,TRBV14,TRBJ1-6,NA,CASSQGLSPRNSPLHF,TGTGCCAGCAGCCAGGGCCTCAGCCCTCGTAATTCACCCCTCCACTTT
NA,TRBV28,TRBJ1-5,many,CASSLAGLNQPQHF,TGTGCCAGCAGTTTGGCGGGGCTCAATCAGCCCCAGCATTTT
TRBD2,TRBV19,TRBJ2-1,NA,CASTIAGYNEQFF,TGTGCCAGTACCATAGCGGGCTACAATGAGCAGTTCTTC
NA,TRBV28,TRBJ1-5,NA,CASWGLKGSNQPQHF,TGTGCCAGCTGGGGTCTTAAGGGGAGCAATCAGCCCCAGCATTTT
TRBD1,TRBV3-1/TRBV3-2,TRBJ2-1,NA,CASSQWAKTGGEFF,TGTGCCAGCAGCCAATGGGCGAAGACAGGGGGGGAGTTCTTC